A selection of T cell receptor beta chains follows, all from one sample in a study of radiotherapy plus CTLA-4 blockade in lung cancer. Generated by immunoSEQ multiplex PCR, the TCRdb table keeps only in-frame clones and is missing some. The repertoire holds tens of thousands of clones, with around four fifths as singletons. Source: peripheral blood, taken from a patient treated with radiotherapy plus ipilimumab. These TCRs come from a human donor with non-small cell lung cancer who had stable disease on radiotherapy plus ipilimumab. CDR3s include the opening cysteine and the closing phenylalanine or tryptophan. A D gene is named only where the DNA matches it firmly. Clone size is stated in some rows and not others, as once, few, many or a class when expanded.

. | 13 | TRBJ1-3 | . | TRBV29-1 | CSVETASGNTIYF | TGCAGCGTTGAAACAGCTTCTGGAAACACCATATATTTT
. | 15 | TRBJ2-7 | . | TRBV27 | CASSLTTSGDHEQYF | TGTGCCAGCAGTTTAACGACATCCGGGGACCACGAGCAGTACTTC
. | 16 | TRBJ1-1 | . | TRBV27 | CATQPRVSLLNTEAFF | TGTGCCACCCAACCTCGGGTCTCGCTTCTGAACACTGAAGCTTTCTTT
. | 16 | TRBJ2-7 | . | TRBV6-5 | CASSYSVSRVSGEQYF | TGTGCCAGCAGTTACTCAGTGTCGAGGGTCTCGGGCGAGCAGTACTTC
. | 12 | TRBJ2-7 | TRBD1 | TRBV12-5 | CASGTGAGEQYF | TGTGCTAGTGGTACAGGGGCTGGGGAGCAGTACTTC
. | 16 | TRBJ2-3 | TRBD2 | TRBV6-5 | CASSYSISGGTDTQYF | TGTGCCAGCAGTTACTCGATAAGCGGGGGCACAGATACGCAGTATTTT
once | 14 | TRBJ2-5 | . | TRBV7-3 | CASSLAGRGETQYF | TGTGCCAGCAGCTTAGCTGGGAGAGGAGAGACCCAGTACTTC
. | 16 | TRBJ1-5 | . | TRBV11-3 | CASSLGSLGAYQPQHF | TGTGCCAGCAGCTTGGGGTCGTTGGGGGCTTATCAGCCCCAGCATTTT
. | 15 | TRBJ2-7 | . | TRBV30 | CAWSVGGSRAGEQYF | TGTGCCTGGAGTGTGGGAGGATCCCGTGCAGGCGAGCAGTACTTC
. | 12 | TRBJ1-3 | . | TRBV28 | CASITAGNTIYF | TGTGCCAGCATCACAGCTGGAAACACCATATATTTT